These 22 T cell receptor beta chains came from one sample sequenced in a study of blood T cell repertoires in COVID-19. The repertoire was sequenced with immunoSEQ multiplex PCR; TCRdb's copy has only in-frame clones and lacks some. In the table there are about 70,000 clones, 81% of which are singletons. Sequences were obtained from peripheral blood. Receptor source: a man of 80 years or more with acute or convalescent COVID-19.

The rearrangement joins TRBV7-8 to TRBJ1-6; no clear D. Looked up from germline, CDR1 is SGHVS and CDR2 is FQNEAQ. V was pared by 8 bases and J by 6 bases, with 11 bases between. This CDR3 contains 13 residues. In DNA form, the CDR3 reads TGTGCCAGCGGACTCGTGAGTAATTCACCCCTCCACTTT. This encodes CASGLVSNSPLHF.

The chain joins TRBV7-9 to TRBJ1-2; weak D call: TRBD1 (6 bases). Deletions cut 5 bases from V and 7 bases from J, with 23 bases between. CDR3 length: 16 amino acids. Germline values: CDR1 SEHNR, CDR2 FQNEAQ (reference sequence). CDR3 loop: CASSPGPNRGGSGYTF. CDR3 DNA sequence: TGTGCCAGCAGCCCCGGGCCCAATCGGGGGGGCTCTGGCTACACCTTC.

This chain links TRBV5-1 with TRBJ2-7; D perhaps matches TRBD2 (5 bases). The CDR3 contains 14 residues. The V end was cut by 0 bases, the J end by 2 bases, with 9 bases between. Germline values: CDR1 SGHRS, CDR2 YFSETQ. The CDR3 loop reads CASSLGGPAYEQYF. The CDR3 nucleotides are TGCGCCAGCAGCTTGGGAGGGCCCGCCTACGAGCAGTACTTC.

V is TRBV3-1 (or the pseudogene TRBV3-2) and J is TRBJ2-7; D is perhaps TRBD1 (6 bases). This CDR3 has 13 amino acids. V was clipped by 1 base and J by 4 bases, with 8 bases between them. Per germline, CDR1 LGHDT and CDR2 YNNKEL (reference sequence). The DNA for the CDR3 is TGTGCCAGCAGCCAAGCTACAGGGTACGAGCAGTACTTC. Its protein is CASSQATGYEQYF.

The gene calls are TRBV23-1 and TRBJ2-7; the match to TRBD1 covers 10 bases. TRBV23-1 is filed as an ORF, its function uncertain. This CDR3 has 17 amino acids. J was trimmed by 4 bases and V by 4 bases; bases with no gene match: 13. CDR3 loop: CASSLLPLGTGVYEQYF. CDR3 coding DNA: TGCGCCAGCAGTCTCTTACCCCTCGGGACAGGGGTGTACGAGCAGTACTTC.

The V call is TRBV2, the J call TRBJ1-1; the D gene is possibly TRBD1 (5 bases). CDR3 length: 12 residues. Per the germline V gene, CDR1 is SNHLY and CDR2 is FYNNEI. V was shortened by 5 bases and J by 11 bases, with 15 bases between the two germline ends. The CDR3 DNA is TGTGCCAGCAGTAGGCAGGGTGGGGTTGCTTTCTTT. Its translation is CASSRQGGVAFF.

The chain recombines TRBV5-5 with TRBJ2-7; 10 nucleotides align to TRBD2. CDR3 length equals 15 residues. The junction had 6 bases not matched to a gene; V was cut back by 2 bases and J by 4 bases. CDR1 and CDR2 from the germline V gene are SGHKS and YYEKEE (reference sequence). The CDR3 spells CASSFRTSGLYEQYF. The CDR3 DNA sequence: TGTGCCAGCAGCTTCCGGACTAGCGGCCTATACGAGCAGTACTTC.

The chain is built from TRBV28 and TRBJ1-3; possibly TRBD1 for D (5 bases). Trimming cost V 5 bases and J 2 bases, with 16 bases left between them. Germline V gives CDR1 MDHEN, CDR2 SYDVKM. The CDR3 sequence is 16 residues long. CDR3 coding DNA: TGTGCCAGCAGTAACCCCGACAGCGACCCTGGAAACACCATATATTTT. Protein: CASSNPDSDPGNTIYF. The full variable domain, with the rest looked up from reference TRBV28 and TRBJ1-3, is DVKVTQSSRYLVKRTGEKVFLECVQDMDHENMFWYRQDPGLGLRLIYFSYDVKMKEKGDIPEGYSVSREKKERFSLILESASTNQTSMYLCASSNPDSDPGNTIYFGEGSWLTVV.

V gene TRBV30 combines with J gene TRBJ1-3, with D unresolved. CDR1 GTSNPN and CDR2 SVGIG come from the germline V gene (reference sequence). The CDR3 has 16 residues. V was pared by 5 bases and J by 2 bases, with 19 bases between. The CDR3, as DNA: TGTGCCTGGGGGCCTCCCCTGACACATCCTGGAAACACCATATATTTT. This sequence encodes CAWGPPLTHPGNTIYF.

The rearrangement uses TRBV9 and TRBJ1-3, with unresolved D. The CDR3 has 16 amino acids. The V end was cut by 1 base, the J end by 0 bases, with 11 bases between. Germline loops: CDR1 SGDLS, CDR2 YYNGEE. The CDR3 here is CASSVRGGLSGNTIYF. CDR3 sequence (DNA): TGTGCCAGCAGCGTACGCGGCGGACTCTCTGGAAACACCATATATTTT.

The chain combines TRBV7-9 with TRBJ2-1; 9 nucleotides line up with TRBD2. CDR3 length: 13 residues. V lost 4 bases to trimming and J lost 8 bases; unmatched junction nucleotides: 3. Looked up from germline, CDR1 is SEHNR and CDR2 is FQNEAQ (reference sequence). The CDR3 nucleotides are TGTGCCAGCAGCTCCCGGACTAGCGATGAGCAGTTCTTC. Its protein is CASSSRTSDEQFF.

The CDR3 nucleotides are TGTGCCAGCAGCATCGAGTTCTATGGCTACACCTTC. Residues: CASSIEFYGYTF. The chain couples TRBV6-2 or TRBV6-3 to TRBJ1-2; no clear D gene. This CDR3 spans 12 amino acids. Trimming shortened V by 6 bases and J by 4 bases, and 9 bases separated the two germline ends. CDR1 is MNHEY and CDR2 is SVGEGT in the germline V gene.

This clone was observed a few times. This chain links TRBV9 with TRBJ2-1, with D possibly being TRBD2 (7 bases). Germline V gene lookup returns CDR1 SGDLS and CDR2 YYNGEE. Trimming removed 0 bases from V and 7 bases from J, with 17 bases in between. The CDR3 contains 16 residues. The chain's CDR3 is CASSVDPGGGRNEQFF. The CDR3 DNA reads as TGTGCCAGCAGCGTAGATCCCGGCGGGGGCAGGAATGAGCAGTTCTTC.

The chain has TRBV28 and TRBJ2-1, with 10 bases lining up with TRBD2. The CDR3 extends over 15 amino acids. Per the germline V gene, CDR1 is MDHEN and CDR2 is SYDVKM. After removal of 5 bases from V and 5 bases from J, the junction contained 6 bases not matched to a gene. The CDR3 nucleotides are TGTGCCAGCAGTCTAGGGACTAGCGATGACAATGAGCAGTTCTTC. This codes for CASSLGTSDDNEQFF. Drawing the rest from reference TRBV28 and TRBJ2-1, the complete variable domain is DVKVTQSSRYLVKRTGEKVFLECVQDMDHENMFWYRQDPGLGLRLIYFSYDVKMKEKGDIPEGYSVSREKKERFSLILESASTNQTSMYLCASSLGTSDDNEQFFGPGTRLTVL.

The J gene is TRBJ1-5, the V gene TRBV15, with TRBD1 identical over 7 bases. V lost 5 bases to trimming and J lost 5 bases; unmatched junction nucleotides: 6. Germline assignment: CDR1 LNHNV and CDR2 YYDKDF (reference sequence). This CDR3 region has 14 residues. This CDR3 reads CATSGGQADQPQHF. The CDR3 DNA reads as TGTGCCACCAGCGGAGGACAGGCGGATCAGCCCCAGCATTTT. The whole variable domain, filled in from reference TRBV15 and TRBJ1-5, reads DAMVIQNPRYQVTQFGKPVTLSCSQTLNHNVMYWYQQKSSQAPKLLFHYYDKDFNNEADTPDNFQSRRPNTSFCFLDIRSPGLGDTAMYLCATSGGQADQPQHFGDGTRLSIL.

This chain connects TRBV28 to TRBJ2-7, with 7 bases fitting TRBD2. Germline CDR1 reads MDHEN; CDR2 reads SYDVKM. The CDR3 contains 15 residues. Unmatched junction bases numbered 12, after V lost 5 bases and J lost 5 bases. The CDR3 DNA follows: TGTGCCAGCAGTACTAGCCGGACGGGGAGGGACGAGCAGTACTTC. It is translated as CASSTSRTGRDEQYF.

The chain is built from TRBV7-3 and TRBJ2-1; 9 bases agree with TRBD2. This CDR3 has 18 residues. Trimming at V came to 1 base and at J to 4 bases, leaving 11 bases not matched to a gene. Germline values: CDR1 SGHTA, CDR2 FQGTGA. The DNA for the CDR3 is TGTGCCAGCAGCTTAAGGCCAGCCAGCGGGAGGAGTTACAATGAGCAGTTCTTC. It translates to CASSLRPASGRSYNEQFF.

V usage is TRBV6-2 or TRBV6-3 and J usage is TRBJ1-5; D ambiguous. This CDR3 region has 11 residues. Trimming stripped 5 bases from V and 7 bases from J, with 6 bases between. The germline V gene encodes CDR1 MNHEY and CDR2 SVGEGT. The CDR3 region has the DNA TGTGCCAGCAGTCCCCAACAGCCCCAGCATTTT. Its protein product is CASSPQQPQHF.

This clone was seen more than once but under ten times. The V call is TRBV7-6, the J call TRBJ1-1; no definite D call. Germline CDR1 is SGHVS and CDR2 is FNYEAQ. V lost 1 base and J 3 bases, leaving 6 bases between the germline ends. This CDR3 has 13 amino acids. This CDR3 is CASSLETYTEAFF. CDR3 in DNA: TGTGCCAGCAGCTTAGAGACTTACACTGAAGCTTTCTTT.

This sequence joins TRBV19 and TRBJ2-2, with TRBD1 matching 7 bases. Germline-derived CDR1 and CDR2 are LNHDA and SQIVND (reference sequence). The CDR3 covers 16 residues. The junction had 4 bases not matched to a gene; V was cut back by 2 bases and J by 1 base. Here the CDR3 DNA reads TGTGCCAGTAGTATAAGGGGACAGAAGAACACCGGGGAGCTGTTTTTT. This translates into CASSIRGQKNTGELFF.

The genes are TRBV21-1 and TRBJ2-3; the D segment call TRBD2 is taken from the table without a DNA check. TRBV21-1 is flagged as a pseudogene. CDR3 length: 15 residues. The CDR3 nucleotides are TGTGCCAGCAGCAGCCGAGCGGGGCGGACAGATACGCAGTATTTT. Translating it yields CASSSRAGRTDTQYF.

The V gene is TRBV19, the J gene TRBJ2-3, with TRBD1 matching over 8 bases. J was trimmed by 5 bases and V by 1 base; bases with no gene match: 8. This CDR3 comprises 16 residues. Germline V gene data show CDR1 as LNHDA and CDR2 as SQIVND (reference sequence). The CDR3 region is CASSIGGTGQGDTQYF. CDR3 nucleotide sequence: TGTGCCAGTAGTATAGGGGGGACAGGACAGGGAGATACGCAGTATTTT.